Listed below are T cell receptor beta chains from one sample, sequenced in a study of T-cell reconstitution after alpha-beta-depleted transplantation in children. One entry per CDR3 protein results from TCRdb running MiXCR on the PCR reads. The sample carries hundreds of thousands of distinct CDR3 sequences, 10% to 15% recorded once. This sample comprised PBMCs, obtained before TCRalphabeta/CD19-depleted stem cell transplant. These receptors were collected from a girl aged 2-9 years with congenital amegakaryocytic thrombocytopenia, due to receive a stem cell transplant. CDR3s include the opening cysteine and the closing phenylalanine or tryptophan. The order of the fields is J gene, D gene, clone size, V gene, CDR3 protein, CDR3 DNA. The D gene is left open where the match is weak. Size is stated for part of the rows, as once, few or many counts, or as a class when the clone is expanded.

TRBJ2-7,TRBD1,few,TRBV4-1,CASSQGTGFYEQYF,TGCGCCAGCAGCCAAGGGACAGGGTTCTACGAGCAGTACTTC
TRBJ2-1,TRBD2,few,TRBV5-1,CASSLDTTSGRSEQFF,TGCGCCAGCAGCTTGGACACGACTAGCGGGAGATCTGAGCAGTTCTTC
TRBJ2-5,TRBD2,many,TRBV6-1,CASMGLGREETQYF,TGTGCCAGCATGGGACTAGGTAGAGAAGAGACCCAGTACTTC
TRBJ2-5,TRBD2,many,TRBV5-1,CASSLVGSGLAFQETQYF,TGCGCCAGCAGCTTGGTGGGATCAGGACTAGCGTTCCAAGAGACCCAGTACTTC
TRBJ1-1,TRBD1,few,TRBV5-1,CASSLERGQGDTEAFF,TGCGCCAGCAGCTTGGAACGGGGACAGGGAGACACTGAAGCTTTCTTT
TRBJ2-1,TRBD2,-,TRBV20-1,CCASSNLASGTYNEQFF,TGCTGTGCTAGTTCGAACCTGGCTAGCGGGACCTACAATGAGCAGTTCTTC
TRBJ2-1,TRBD2,-,TRBV7-7,CASSPRLAGDGNEQFF,TGTGCCAGCAGTCCCAGACTAGCGGGAGACGGCAATGAGCAGTTCTTC
TRBJ2-3,-,many,TRBV20-1,CSAAPTDTQYF,TGCAGTGCTGCACCTACAGATACGCAGTATTTT
TRBJ1-2,TRBD1,many,TRBV20-1,CSAARGMGYGYTF,TGCAGTGCCGCCAGGGGGATGGGCTATGGCTACACCTTC
TRBJ2-6,TRBD1,many,TRBV29-1,CSVQGAGANVLTF,TGCAGCGTCCAGGGGGCTGGGGCCAACGTCCTGACTTTC
TRBJ2-7,-,many,TRBV10-3,CASRGDEQYF,TGTGCCTCGAGGGGGGACGAGCAGTACTTC
TRBJ2-1,-,many,TRBV29-1,CSVVRAGQDYNEQFF,TGCAGCGTTGTCCGGGCGGGGCAGGATTACAATGAGCAGTTCTTC
TRBJ2-7,TRBD1,-,TRBV20-1,CSARGTDRVVTHEQYF,TGCAGTGCTAGAGGGACGGACAGGGTGGTGACACACGAGCAGTACTTC
TRBJ1-5,-,many,TRBV27,CASSLSWGQPQHF,TGTGCCAGCAGTTTATCATGGGGTCAGCCCCAGCATTTT
TRBJ2-1,-,-,TRBV5-1,CASRLVGGIIFF,TGCGCCAGCAGACTGGTAGGGGGTATTATCTTCTTC
TRBJ1-2,-,few,TRBV19,CASSMAGTSSWIGYTF,TGTGCCAGTAGTATGGCCGGGACGTCGAGTTGGATTGGCTACACCTTC
TRBJ2-5,TRBD1,many,TRBV6-5,CASLQGTGETQYF,TGTGCCAGCTTACAGGGGACGGGAGAGACCCAGTACTTC
TRBJ1-3,-,many,TRBV10-3,CAISESTAFSGNTIYF,TGTGCCATCAGTGAGTCGACGGCCTTCTCTGGAAACACCATATATTTT
TRBJ1-3,-,few,TRBV5-1,CASSLGVLGNTIYF,TGCGCCAGCAGCTTGGGGGTCCTCGGAAACACCATATATTTT
TRBJ2-3,-,many,TRBV28,CASSLRGERGTDTQYF,TGTGCCAGCAGTTTACGTGGGGAGAGGGGCACAGATACGCAGTATTTT
TRBJ1-2,-,-,TRBV5-1,CASSLAGFGGYTF,TGCGCCAGCAGCTTGGCGGGGTTTGGAGGCTACACCTTC
TRBJ2-6,-,many,TRBV25-1,CASSGYSGANVLTF,TGTGCCAGCAGTGGTTACTCTGGGGCCAACGTCCTGACTTTC
TRBJ1-1,-,many,TRBV7-6,CASSLETPDWGTEAFF,TGTGCCAGCAGCTTAGAAACGCCGGATTGGGGCACTGAAGCTTTCTTT
TRBJ2-6,-,-,TRBV5-1,CASQPSGANVLTF,TGCGCCAGTCAGCCCTCTGGGGCCAACGTCCTGACTTTC
TRBJ2-1,TRBD2,many,TRBV12-3/TRBV12-4,CASSPRGGIFRNEQFF,TGTGCCAGCAGCCCCCGGGGGGGGATTTTCAGGAATGAGCAGTTCTTC
TRBJ2-5,TRBD1,few,TRBV29-1,CSAERGPETQYF,TGCAGCGCCGAAAGGGGGCCGGAGACCCAGTACTTC
TRBJ2-3,-,many,TRBV29-1,CSVGGGTDTQYF,TGCAGCGTTGGGGGCGGCACAGATACGCAGTATTTT